This T cell receptor beta chain comes out of a study of beta chain features in type 1 diabetes. In its sample, this clone was seen a few times. Its antigen remains unidentified. Germline V gene lookup returns CDR1 ENHRY and CDR2 SYGVKD. The CDR3 consists of 17 residues. The V and J ends lost 0 bases and 0 bases respectively, with 15 bases between them. Isolated RNA was reverse transcribed in full, so expressed TCRB transcripts were sequenced. TCRdb's table, derived via immunoSEQ multiplex PCR, lists solely in-frame clones and lacks some. The sample shows roughly 330,000 clones, roughly 12% of them seen only once. Points from the study as a whole: The study found moderately but significantly shorter TCRB CDR3s in all four CD4+ subsets of Type 1 diabetes patients.

This clonotype was obtained from a woman aged 18-30 years with type 1 diabetes. The sequenced sample was naive CD4+ T cells from blood. The chain carries TRBV10-3 and TRBJ2-7; weak D call: TRBD1 (7 bases). CDR3 in amino acids: CAISESGAGGLSYEQYV. For the CDR3, the DNA is TGTGCCATCAGTGAGTCGGGGGCAGGGGGACTCTCCTACGAGCAGTACGTC.